The T cell receptor beta chain described here comes from a study of blood T cells in healthy people across ages. Overall study findings and caveats: PBMC samples, being unsorted, prevented any conclusive comparison of naive and antigen-experienced cells. In long-lived donors, naive CD4+ cell counts and diversity exceeded those of aged donors.

As for this clonotype: The target antigen is unknown.

A second roughly 6 to 11 cycle PCR used barcoded and J-beta primers. All samples gave at least 2.5 million CDR3-containing paired-end reads. TCRdb passed the 5' RACE reads through MiXCR, listing each CDR3 protein once. The sample has roughly 720,000 distinct CDR3 sequences; 53% are singletons. The specimen sequenced was blood. This sequence originates from a man older than 75 in good health.

The CDR3 nucleotides read TGTGCCAGCAGGGACCTGGGCTCTGGGGCCAACGTCCTGACTTTC. It yields the protein CASRDLGSGANVLTF. The V call is TRBV27, the J call TRBJ2-6; unclear D gene. This CDR3 spans 15 amino acids. V was shortened by 6 bases and J by 0 bases, with 9 bases between the two germline ends. The germline V gene encodes CDR1 MNHEY and CDR2 SMNVEV (reference sequence).